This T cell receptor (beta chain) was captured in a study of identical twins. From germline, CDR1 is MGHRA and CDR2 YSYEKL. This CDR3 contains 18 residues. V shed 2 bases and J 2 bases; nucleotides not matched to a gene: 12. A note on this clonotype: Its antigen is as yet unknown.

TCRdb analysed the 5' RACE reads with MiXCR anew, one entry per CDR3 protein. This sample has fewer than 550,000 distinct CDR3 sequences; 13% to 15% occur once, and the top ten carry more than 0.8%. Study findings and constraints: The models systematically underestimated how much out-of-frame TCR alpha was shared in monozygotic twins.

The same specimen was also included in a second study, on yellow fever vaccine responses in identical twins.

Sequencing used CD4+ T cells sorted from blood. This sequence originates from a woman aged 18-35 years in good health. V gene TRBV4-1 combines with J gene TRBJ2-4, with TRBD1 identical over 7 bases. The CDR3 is CASSQPTAQGVSKNIQYF. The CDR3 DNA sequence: TGCGCCAGCAGCCAACCCACGGCGCAGGGGGTGTCCAAAAACATTCAGTACTTC.